Each of the 21 T cell receptor beta chains below was sequenced from the same sample in a study of shared clonotypes between healthy human individuals. Terminally differentiated effector memory CD45RA+ cells were left out of the naive CD8 fraction, which was CD45RO-negative and positively selected for CCR7. Measured with immunoSEQ multiplex PCR; TCRdb has only the in-frame clones, and not every one. The table has some 2,000,000 clones, approximately 94% seen once. Sequencing was done on a sample of naive CD8+ T cells sorted from blood. The receptors come from a man younger than 30 in good health.

The chain combines TRBV11-3 with TRBJ2-3; D unresolved. Trimming took off 5 bases at V and 0 bases at J, with 15 bases between the two ends. The V gene's germline CDR1 is SGHNT and CDR2 YENEEA. The CDR3 is made up of 16 amino acids. For the CDR3, the DNA is TGTGCCAGCAGCGCATCAGGACGCTCGAGCACAGATACGCAGTATTTT. This gives the protein CASSASGRSSTDTQYF.

The chain carries TRBV7-9 and TRBJ2-7; TRBD2 matches 14 bases. Per the germline V gene, CDR1 is SEHNR and CDR2 is FQNEAQ (reference sequence). Trimming took 1 base from V and 4 from J; bases not matched to a gene: 9. The CDR3 totals 18 residues. The CDR3 nucleotides are TGTGCCAGCAGCTTAGGTAGGACCGGGACTAGCGGGAGTTACGAGCAGTACTTC. Translating gives CASSLGRTGTSGSYEQYF.

The rearrangement joins TRBV27 to TRBJ2-3; 14 nucleotides match TRBD2. V lost 4 bases to trimming and J lost 6 bases; unmatched junction nucleotides: 6. CDR1 and CDR2 from the germline V gene are MNHEY and SMNVEV (reference sequence). The CDR3 runs 16 residues. The DNA of the CDR3 is TGTGCCAGCAGTTACGGGACTAGCGGGGGAAGGGATACGCAGTATTTT. This sequence encodes CASSYGTSGGRDTQYF.

The CDR3 nucleotides read TGTGCCTGGACGAGCGGGACAGCTAGCAATCAGCCCCAGCATTTT. It encodes CAWTSGTASNQPQHF. This chain uses TRBV30 with TRBJ1-5; TRBD1 matches at 7 bases. Losses at the gene ends were 4 bases for V and 0 bases for J; bases not matched to a gene: 6. The CDR3 length is 15 residues. The germline gives CDR1 GTSNPN, CDR2 SVGIG (reference sequence).

V usage is TRBV6-1 and J usage is TRBJ2-4, with TRBD1 as a possible D gene (6 bases). The germline CDR1 and CDR2 sequences are MNHNS and SASEGT. The V gene lost 0 bases and the J gene lost 2 bases, with 20 bases spanning the gap. CDR3 length: 19 residues. Written as DNA, the CDR3 is TGTGCCAGCAGTGAAGCGCTTGAGCCATACAGGGTGTCCAAAAACATTCAGTACTTC. It codes for CASSEALEPYRVSKNIQYF.

The chain combines TRBV29-1 with TRBJ2-3; 13 positions match TRBD2. Trimming at V came to 7 bases and at J to 2 bases, leaving 6 bases not matched to a gene. Germline assignment: CDR1 SQVTM and CDR2 ANQGSEA. This CDR3 region has 15 residues. The CDR3: CSGGLAGYDTDTQYF. In DNA, the CDR3 is TGCAGCGGGGGACTAGCGGGGTATGACACAGATACGCAGTATTTT.

The chain is built from TRBV5-6 and TRBJ2-3; 10 bases agree with TRBD1. Germline V gene sequence: CDR1 SGHDT, CDR2 YYEEEE. The CDR3 extends over 15 amino acids. With 4 bases clipped from V and 5 bases from J, the junction kept 7 bases outside the gene matches. This CDR3 is CASSSGQGVVDTQYF. In nucleotides, the CDR3 is TGTGCCAGCAGCAGCGGACAGGGGGTTGTAGATACGCAGTATTTT.

Worth noting for this clone: The sample carries other DNA sequences with the same CDR3. The CDR3 spells CASSVGQGRYEQYF. The CDR3, as DNA: TGTGCCAGCAGCGTAGGTCAGGGTCGCTACGAGCAGTACTTC. The rearrangement joins TRBV9 to TRBJ2-7; D is perhaps TRBD1 (5 bases). The CDR3 has 14 amino acids. Looked up from germline, CDR1 is SGDLS and CDR2 is YYNGEE. Trimming removed 0 bases from V and 3 bases from J, with 10 bases in between.

This chain joins TRBV6-5 and TRBJ2-5, with D possibly TRBD1 on 5 matching bases. The CDR3 consists of 15 residues. Germline lookup yields CDR1 MNHEY and CDR2 SVGAGI. Trimming stripped 6 bases from V and 3 bases from J, with 17 bases between. The chain's CDR3 is CASSSPRQGKETQYF. CDR3 nucleotide sequence: TGTGCCAGCAGCTCGCCCCGGCAGGGTAAAGAGACCCAGTACTTC.

The CDR3 spells CATQSRNTEAFF. The DNA for the CDR3 is TGTGCCACCCAGAGCCGGAACACTGAAGCTTTCTTT. The J gene is TRBJ1-1, the V gene TRBV5-6; D remains unclear. Germline CDR1 and CDR2: SGHDT and YYEEEE. There are 12 residues in the CDR3. Between the trimmed V and J ends, which lost 9 bases and 1 base, there was a span of 10 bases.

The J gene is TRBJ2-5, the V gene TRBV10-2; TRBD2 agrees at 9 bases. The V and J ends lost 4 bases and 5 bases, in that order; junction bases with no gene match: 8. The CDR3 length is 15 residues. CDR1 and CDR2 from the germline V gene are WSHSY and SAAADI. The CDR3 loop is CASSVASGDAETQYF. CDR3 coding DNA: TGCGCCAGCAGTGTGGCTAGCGGGGACGCGGAGACCCAGTACTTC.

This rearrangement joins TRBV19 to TRBJ1-6; 8 bases match TRBD1. The V gene end was trimmed by 8 bases and the J gene end by 5 bases; junction bases not matched to a gene: 8. The CDR3 loop spans 15 amino acids. Germline CDR1 is LNHDA and CDR2 is SQIVND (reference sequence). The CDR3 here is CASQGQAFDNSPLHF. The CDR3 DNA is TGTGCCAGTCAGGGACAGGCCTTCGATAATTCACCCCTCCACTTT. Full variable domain (rest looked up from reference TRBV19 and TRBJ1-6): DGGITQSPKYLFRKEGQNVTLSCEQNLNHDAMYWYRQDPGQGLRLIYYSQIVNDFQKGDIAEGYSVSREKKESFPLTVTSAQKNPTAFYLCASQGQAFDNSPLHFGNGTRLTVT.

For this clone: In the same sample, other DNA sequences code for this CDR3. The J gene is TRBJ1-6, the V gene TRBV4-1; D uncertain. CDR1 and CDR2 (germline): MGHRA, YSYEKL. V was clipped by 1 base and J by 4 bases, with 5 bases between them. The CDR3 has 14 residues. As DNA, the CDR3 is TGCGCCAGCAGCCAAGCTGTTTATAATTCACCCCTCCACTTT. It encodes CASSQAVYNSPLHF.

A word on this clone: Distinct nucleotide sequences in the sample also encode this CDR3. The chain uses TRBV7-6 and TRBJ2-7, with D perhaps given as TRBD1 or TRBD2 (6 bases each). V lost 6 bases, J lost 2 bases, and 11 bases lay in between. This CDR3 has 13 amino acids. Germline lookup yields CDR1 SGHVS and CDR2 FNYEAQ. This chain's CDR3 is CASSPGAPYEQYF. CDR3 nucleotide sequence: TGTGCCAGCAGTCCGGGGGCTCCCTACGAGCAGTACTTC.

V gene TRBV9 combines with J gene TRBJ1-2; D is undetermined. V shed 1 base and J shed 7 bases, with 11 bases lying between them. This CDR3 has 13 amino acids. Germline CDR1 reads SGDLS; CDR2 reads YYNGEE. CDR3 bases: TGTGCCAGCAGCGTAACGGCCGGCCGTGGCTACACCTTC. It yields the protein CASSVTAGRGYTF.

J is TRBJ1-1 and V is TRBV19; no firm D call. The CDR3 is made up of 15 amino acids. Germline CDR1 LNHDA, CDR2 SQIVND (reference sequence). The V end lost 7 bases, the J end lost 1 base, and 16 bases lay between the germline ends. The CDR3 DNA is TGTGCCAGTACCCCTTGGTATGCAAAGAACACTGAAGCTTTCTTT. Amino acids: CASTPWYAKNTEAFF.

V and J are TRBV4-1 and TRBJ1-1, with no clear D. CDR3 size: 15 residues. V was shortened by 1 base and J by 1 base, with 10 bases between the two germline ends. Germline V gene sequence: CDR1 MGHRA, CDR2 YSYEKL. Here the CDR3 DNA reads TGCGCCAGCAGCCAAGCCAGGCAGACGAACACTGAAGCTTTCTTT. Translation: CASSQARQTNTEAFF.

This sequence joins TRBV2 and TRBJ2-1; 7 bases fit TRBD2. This CDR3 has 17 residues. Germline loops: CDR1 SNHLY, CDR2 FYNNEI. Losses at the gene ends were 1 base for V and 3 bases for J; bases not matched to a gene: 9. The CDR3 loop is CASSEGYGLADYNEQFF. CDR3 DNA: TGTGCCAGCAGTGAAGGGTACGGGCTAGCGGACTACAATGAGCAGTTCTTC.

The chain employs TRBV27 and TRBJ2-5; D is undetermined. Germline V gene lookup returns CDR1 MNHEY and CDR2 SMNVEV (reference sequence). This CDR3 has 13 residues. The ends were cut back, 0 bases at V and 5 bases at J, with 7 bases in the middle. This CDR3 reads CASSLSSLETQYF. Here the CDR3 DNA reads TGTGCCAGCAGTTTATCTAGTTTGGAGACCCAGTACTTC.

This sequence joins TRBV11-2 and TRBJ1-6, with 8 bases that match TRBD1. Per germline, CDR1 SGHAT and CDR2 FQNNGV. V trimming: 4 bases; J trimming: 5 bases; junction bases outside the gene matches: 7. This CDR3 region has 16 residues. CDR3 loop: CASSWTGQGDNSPLHF. The CDR3 nucleotides read TGTGCCAGCAGCTGGACTGGACAGGGTGATAATTCACCCCTCCACTTT.

The chain links TRBV13 to TRBJ2-1; TRBD2 is a possible D gene (7 bases). Germline values: CDR1 PRHDT, CDR2 FYEKMQ (reference sequence). The CDR3 sequence is 14 residues long. V dropped 4 bases and J dropped 4 bases, with 11 bases sitting between them. For the CDR3, the DNA is TGTGCCAGCAGCTACGAGGGGGGGTACAATGAGCAGTTCTTC. Protein: CASSYEGGYNEQFF.